The entry below gives a single T cell receptor beta chain sequence along with its context. This sample was included in a study of blood T cell repertoires in COVID-19. Assay used: immunoSEQ multiplex PCR; TCRdb lists only in-frame clones, some missing. The table shows over 250,000 clones, with roughly 86% occurring only once. V lost 11 bases and J 2 bases, leaving 10 bases between the germline ends. The germline CDR1 and CDR2 sequences are SNHLY and FYNNEI. This CDR3 is built from 12 residues. The sequencing input was PBMCs or T cells enriched from blood (not recorded which). This chain links TRBV2 with TRBJ2-4; TRBD2 is a possible D gene (7 bases). The TCR originated in a woman aged 18-29 years who had recovered from COVID-19. CDR3 nucleotides: TGTGCCGCGGGGGCGACCAAAAACATTCAGTACTTC. Residues: CAAGATKNIQYF. The whole variable domain, remainder taken from reference TRBV2 and TRBJ2-4, is EPEVTQTPSHQVTQMGQEVILRCVPISNHLYFYWYRQILGQKVEFLVSFYNNEISEKSEIFDDQFSVERPDGSNFTLKIRSTKLEDSAMYFCAAGATKNIQYFGAGTRLSVL.